This T cell receptor beta chain was retrieved from a study of blood T cell repertoires in COVID-19. Cohort allocation depended upon clinical history that participants reported. Cohort 3 donors counted as recovered after two negative PCRs, clearance, or resolved symptoms. The germline V gene encodes CDR1 KGHDR and CDR2 SFDVKD. With 3 bases clipped from V and 2 bases from J, the junction kept 5 bases outside the gene matches. CDR3 length: 15 amino acids. Original handling: Amplification of reference gene primers provided the estimated nucleated cell counts. Data came from immunoSEQ multiplex PCR; TCRdb stores just in-frame clones and leaves some out. The DNA was the basis for D and trimming; V, J and clone size are from that table. The data contain fewer than 300,000 clones, around 85% of them singletons.

Source material: PBMCs or T cells enriched from blood (not recorded which). This clonotype was sampled from a woman in her forties or fifties who had recovered from COVID-19. The chain links TRBV24-1 to TRBJ2-7; 8 positions match TRBD1. DNA for the CDR3: TGTGCCACCAGTGATGCTCGACAGGGGACCTACGAGCAGTACTTC. It is translated as CATSDARQGTYEQYF.